This record covers a single T cell receptor (beta chain). Its target is unknown. The data derive from a study of PD-1 blockade in classical Hodgkin lymphoma. Study observations and caveats: Diversity in CD4+ TCRs, unlike that measured in CD8+ TCRs, had risen significantly by C4D1.

The V gene's germline CDR1 is SNHLY and CDR2 FYNNEI. The CDR3 extends over 14 amino acids. Trimming took 5 bases from V and 4 from J; bases not matched to a gene: 6. The patients all showed relapse after autologous stem cell transplantation, while their brentuximab vedotin exposure varied. Sequencing was performed with immunoSEQ multiplex PCR; in TCRdb, only in-frame clones are kept and a portion is missing. The sample consists of some 100,000 clones, roughly 92% of them appearing once. The chain uses TRBV2 and TRBJ2-3; 7 nucleotides align to TRBD1. Material: peripheral blood mononuclear cells (PBMCs), obtained at baseline. This receptor was taken from a human donor with classical Hodgkin lymphoma. The CDR3 reads CASSYDRVSDTQYF. The CDR3 DNA follows: TGTGCCAGCAGTTATGACAGGGTTTCAGATACGCAGTATTTT.